Included here is one TCR beta chain sequence, with context. The data derive from a study of blood T cells in healthy people across ages. Per sample, a minimum of 6 million PBMCs were isolated. Extraction of total RNA produced a minimum of 5 micrograms from each sample. Primers used in a second PCR of roughly 7 to 11 cycles were a sample-barcoded 5' primer and a J-beta primer mix. In TCRdb, the 5' RACE reads were re-called with MiXCR into one record per CDR3 protein. The sample lists about 1.4 million distinct CDR3 sequences; 59% were seen once. The CDR3 totals 13 residues. The V end was cut by 10 bases, the J end by 5 bases, with 18 bases between. Looked up from germline, CDR1 is SGHAT and CDR2 is FQNNGV.

The clonotype originates from a man aged 18 to 30 in good health. The specimen was blood. This sequence joins TRBV11-2 and TRBJ2-7, with TRBD1 as a possible D gene (7 bases). CDR3 bases: TGTGCCACCTTTGGCACAGGGGAGGACGAGCAGTACTTC. Its protein product is CATFGTGEDEQYF.